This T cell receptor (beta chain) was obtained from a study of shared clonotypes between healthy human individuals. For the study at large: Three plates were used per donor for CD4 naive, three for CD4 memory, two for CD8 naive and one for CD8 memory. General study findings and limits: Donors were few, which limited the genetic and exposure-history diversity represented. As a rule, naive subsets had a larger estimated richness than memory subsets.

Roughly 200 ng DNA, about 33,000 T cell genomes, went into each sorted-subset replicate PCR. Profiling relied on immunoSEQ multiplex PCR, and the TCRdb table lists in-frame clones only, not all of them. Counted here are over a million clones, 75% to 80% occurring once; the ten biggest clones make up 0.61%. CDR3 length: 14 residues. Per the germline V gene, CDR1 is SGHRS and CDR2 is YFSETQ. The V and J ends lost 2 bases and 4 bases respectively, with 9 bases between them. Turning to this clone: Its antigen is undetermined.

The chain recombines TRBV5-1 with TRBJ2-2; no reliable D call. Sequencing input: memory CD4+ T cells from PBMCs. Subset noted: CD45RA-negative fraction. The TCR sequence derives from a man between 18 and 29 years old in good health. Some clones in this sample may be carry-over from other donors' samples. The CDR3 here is CASSFDGSTGELFF. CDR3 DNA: TGCGCCAGCAGCTTTGACGGATCCACCGGGGAGCTGTTTTTT.